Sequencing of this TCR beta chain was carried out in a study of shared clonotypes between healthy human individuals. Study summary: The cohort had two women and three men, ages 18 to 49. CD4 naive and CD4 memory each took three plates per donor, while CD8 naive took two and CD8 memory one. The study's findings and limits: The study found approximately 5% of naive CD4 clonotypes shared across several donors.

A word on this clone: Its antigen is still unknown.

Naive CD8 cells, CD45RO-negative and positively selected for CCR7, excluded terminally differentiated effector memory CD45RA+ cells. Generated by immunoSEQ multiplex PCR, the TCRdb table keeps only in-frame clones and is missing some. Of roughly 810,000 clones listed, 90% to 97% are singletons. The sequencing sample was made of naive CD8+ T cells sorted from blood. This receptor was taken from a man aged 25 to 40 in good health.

CDR3 in DNA: TGTGCCAGCGGTCGTGGCCATGAGCAGTTCTTC. Translating gives CASGRGHEQFF. The V call is TRBV7-9, the J call TRBJ2-1; D not resolved. The CDR3 runs 11 residues. V was shortened by 8 bases and J by 8 bases, with 10 bases between the two germline ends. CDR1 is SEHNR and CDR2 is FQNEAQ in the germline V gene (reference sequence).